The rows below give T cell receptor beta chains drawn from one sample of a study of cytomegalovirus exposure and HLA in healthy donors. Using immunoSEQ multiplex PCR, the repertoire was profiled, and TCRdb retains in-frame clones only, with some absent. This sample's table reports around 130,000 clones. Sequencing used PBMCs. The origin of the receptors is a woman between 40 and 50 years old in good health and CMV-seronegative. Each CDR3 is given with its conserved first and last residue. A D gene is named only where the DNA matches it firmly.

15	TRBV5-4	TRBJ1-1	NA	CASSTGGHQNTEAFF
15	TRBV4-2	TRBJ1-1	NA	CASSQDRVRNTEAFF
14	TRBV7-3	TRBJ1-1	NA	CASSRGGRGTEAFF
15	TRBV6-4	TRBJ1-6	NA	CASSDRFSYNSPLHF
16	TRBV5-6	TRBJ2-3	TRBD1	CASSLAGTGDTDTQYF
14	TRBV28	TRBJ2-5	NA	CASRRTGGVKTQYF
16	TRBV15	TRBJ2-3	NA	CATSTRRDFSTDTQYF
10	TRBV20-1	TRBJ1-2	TRBD1	CSAGYRDRGF
15	TRBV6-6	TRBJ1-1	TRBD1	CASSYPEGGAAEAFF
15	TRBV6-4	TRBJ2-1	NA	CASSDSGGDYNEQFF
14	TRBV14	TRBJ2-5	TRBD1	CASSSGQWQETQYF
15	TRBV19	TRBJ2-7	NA	CASSSGTGHTYEQYF
14	TRBV7-2	TRBJ1-1	NA	CASSLRSMNTEAFF
13	TRBV28	TRBJ2-1	NA	CASETVGHNEQFF